The clone carrying this T cell receptor (beta chain) was found many times. No antigen is known for it. Specified time point: patch test 3, about 24 weeks after DPC sensitization. Documented treatment: therapeutic diphenylcyclopropenone sensitization with weekly scalp DPC. The sample comes from a study of human T cells and chemical hapten exposure. Overall study findings and caveats: The study found that PT1 expanded TCR counts correlated positively with patch test score.

TCRdb analysed the RACE reads with MiXCR anew, one entry per CDR3 protein. This sample has 210,000 or so distinct CDR3 sequences, with approximately 26% found just once. The CDR3 has 16 amino acids. The chain links TRBV21-1 to TRBJ2-7; no check of the table's D call, TRBD1, against the DNA was made. TRBV21-1 is a pseudogene. The sequence was obtained from a woman in her forties with alopecia areata. Some clones in this sample may be carry-over from other donors' samples. Sequenced here: whole blood, sampled in connection with sensitization to the hapten diphenylcyclopropenone (DPC). CDR3 sequence: CASSKGGAGGAYEQYF. CDR3 in DNA: TGTGCCAGCAGCAAAGGAGGGGCAGGGGGAGCCTACGAGCAGTACTTC.